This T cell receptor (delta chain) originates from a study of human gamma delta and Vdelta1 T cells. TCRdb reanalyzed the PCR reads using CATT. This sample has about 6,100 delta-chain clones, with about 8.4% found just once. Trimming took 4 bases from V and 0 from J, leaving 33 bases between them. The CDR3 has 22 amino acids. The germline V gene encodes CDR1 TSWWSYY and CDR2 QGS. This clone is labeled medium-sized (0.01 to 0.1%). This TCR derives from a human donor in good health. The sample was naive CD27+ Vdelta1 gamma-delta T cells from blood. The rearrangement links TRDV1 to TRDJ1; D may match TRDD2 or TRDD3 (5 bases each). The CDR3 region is CALGVSFPAGGVFYSYTDKLIF. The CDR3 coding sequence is TGTGCTCTTGGGGTTTCCTTTCCTGCAGGGGGGGTCTTCTACTCGTACACCGATAAACTCATCTTT.